This T cell receptor beta chain was observed in a study of sequential checkpoint blockade in melanoma. About the study: Under 25 patients had matched tumor biopsies before treatment and at week 13 after nivolumab or ipilimumab alone. Overall study results and limits: Rising tumor T-cell fraction and clonality meant about 30 times likelier benefit.

Stated treatment: randomized to nivolumab then ipilimumab (arm A) or the reverse (arm B). Sequencing was performed with immunoSEQ multiplex PCR; in TCRdb, only in-frame clones are kept and a portion is missing. The table has about 2,300 clones, roughly 15% seen once; the top ten hold roughly 13%. On this clone: Its antigen is as yet unknown.

The CDR3 is made up of 12 amino acids. Germline V gene lookup returns CDR1 MDHEN and CDR2 SYDVKM. Between the trimmed V and J ends, which lost 2 bases and 4 bases, there was a span of 3 bases. V gene TRBV28 combines with J gene TRBJ2-1; D unresolved. This material consisted of tumor tissue (inferred from file names), taken from a patient given nivolumab and ipilimumab in sequence. The origin of this receptor is a human donor with melanoma. The CDR3 DNA sequence: TGTGCCAGCAGTTTAGATTACAATGAGCAGTTCTTC. Encoded protein: CASSLDYNEQFF.